This T cell receptor (beta chain) was found in a study of memory CD4+ T cells and cytomegalovirus serostatus. About the research overall: Of the healthy Belgian adults, fewer than 10 were CMV seropositive and 24 seronegative.

Sequenced by immunoSEQ multiplex PCR; TCRdb stores in-frame clones only, minus some. The sample has around 32,000 clones, about 75% seen once; the top ten hold roughly 0.63%. Germline assignment: CDR1 SGHTA and CDR2 FQGNSA. V gave up 5 bases and J gave up 2 bases; unmatched junction bases: 8. This CDR3 comprises 16 residues. The sort gate was single viable CD3+CD4+CD8-CD45RO+ cells for memory CD4+ T cells. Serum IgG to CMV pp150, pp28, p38 and p52 defined serostatus. Sequenced input: memory CD4+ T cells from blood. This receptor was identified in an adult in good health and CMV-seronegative. Some clones in this sample may be carry-over from other donors' samples. The chain recombines TRBV7-2 with TRBJ2-7; TRBD1 agrees at 11 bases. The DNA for the CDR3 is TGTGCCAGCAGCCCAAAGGGGACAGGGGGAACCTACGAGCAGTACTTC. Translated, it gives CASSPKGTGGTYEQYF.